The rows below give T cell receptor beta chains drawn from one sample of a study of cytomegalovirus exposure and HLA in healthy donors. Only in-frame clones appear in the TCRdb table, and some are missing; sequencing was by immunoSEQ multiplex PCR. The sample includes roughly 70,000 clones, 96% of them seen just once. Sequenced sample: PBMCs. Every receptor here comes from a woman younger than 30 in good health and CMV-seropositive. The CDR3 runs from the conserved cysteine through the conserved F or W. Each record gives: D gene, V gene, J gene, clone size, CDR3 protein, CDR3 DNA. A D gene is named only where the DNA matches it firmly. Rows give clone size only sometimes, using once, few, many, or a class for an expanded clone.

D gene: TRBD2
V gene: TRBV19
J gene: TRBJ2-1
clone size: NA
CDR3 protein: CASSIGTSYNEQFF
CDR3 DNA: TGTGCCAGTAGTATAGGGACTAGTTACAATGAGCAGTTCTTC

D gene: TRBD2
V gene: TRBV13
J gene: TRBJ2-2
clone size: NA
CDR3 protein: CASSQGLAGVTGELFF
CDR3 DNA: TGTGCCAGCAGCCAGGGACTAGCGGGAGTCACCGGGGAGCTGTTTTTT

D gene: NA
V gene: TRBV9
J gene: TRBJ2-1
clone size: NA
CDR3 protein: CASSVEIGLAEQFF
CDR3 DNA: TGTGCCAGCAGCGTAGAGATCGGACTGGCTGAGCAGTTCTTC

D gene: NA
V gene: TRBV28
J gene: TRBJ1-5
clone size: NA
CDR3 protein: CASSLSGARNQPQHF
CDR3 DNA: TGTGCCAGCAGTTTATCAGGGGCCAGGAATCAGCCCCAGCATTTT

D gene: TRBD2
V gene: TRBV28
J gene: TRBJ2-1
clone size: NA
CDR3 protein: CASTVRAWAGGLSSYNEQFF
CDR3 DNA: TGTGCCAGCACCGTAAGGGCTTGGGCGGGAGGGTTAAGTTCCTACAATGAGCAGTTCTTC

D gene: NA
V gene: TRBV9
J gene: TRBJ2-7
clone size: NA
CDR3 protein: CASSSPGGEQYF
CDR3 DNA: TGTGCCAGCAGCTCCCCCGGAGGCGAGCAGTACTTC

D gene: NA
V gene: TRBV19
J gene: TRBJ1-2
clone size: NA
CDR3 protein: CASSVRGDGYTF
CDR3 DNA: TGTGCCAGTAGTGTAAGGGGCGATGGCTACACCTTC

D gene: TRBD1
V gene: TRBV5-1
J gene: TRBJ2-7
clone size: NA
CDR3 protein: CASSSTGTGSYEQYF
CDR3 DNA: TGCGCCAGCAGCTCGACCGGGACAGGATCCTACGAGCAGTACTTC

D gene: TRBD1
V gene: TRBV9
J gene: TRBJ1-1
clone size: once
CDR3 protein: CASKGQGVTEAFF
CDR3 DNA: TGTGCCAGCAAGGGACAGGGAGTTACTGAAGCTTTCTTT

D gene: TRBD2
V gene: TRBV28
J gene: TRBJ2-1
clone size: NA
CDR3 protein: CASSEAGGPNEQFF
CDR3 DNA: TGTGCCAGCAGTGAAGCGGGAGGGCCGAATGAGCAGTTCTTC

D gene: TRBD2
V gene: TRBV6-1
J gene: TRBJ2-5
clone size: once
CDR3 protein: CASSDPGSLAGNQETQYF
CDR3 DNA: TGTGCCAGCAGTGACCCAGGATCTCTAGCGGGAAACCAAGAGACCCAGTACTTC

D gene: NA
V gene: TRBV7-2
J gene: TRBJ1-1
clone size: NA
CDR3 protein: CASSLIAGAGTEAFF
CDR3 DNA: TGTGCCAGCAGCTTAATTGCTGGGGCAGGAACTGAAGCTTTCTTT

D gene: NA
V gene: TRBV14
J gene: TRBJ2-1
clone size: NA
CDR3 protein: CASSNRSYNEQFF
CDR3 DNA: TGTGCCAGCAGCAACAGGTCCTACAATGAGCAGTTCTTC

D gene: TRBD1
V gene: TRBV27
J gene: TRBJ1-2
clone size: NA
CDR3 protein: CASSSEGRTGGNYGYTF
CDR3 DNA: TGTGCCAGCAGTTCCGAGGGTAGAACAGGGGGTAACTATGGCTACACCTTC

D gene: NA
V gene: TRBV4-2
J gene: TRBJ2-1
clone size: NA
CDR3 protein: CASSQLGAYNEQFF
CDR3 DNA: TGTGCCAGCAGCCAATTAGGGGCATACAATGAGCAGTTCTTC

D gene: NA
V gene: TRBV19
J gene: TRBJ1-5
clone size: NA
CDR3 protein: CASSTRGIAGNQPQHF
CDR3 DNA: TGTGCCAGTAGTACCCGGGGGATTGCGGGCAATCAGCCCCAGCATTTT

D gene: NA
V gene: TRBV28
J gene: TRBJ2-7
clone size: NA
CDR3 protein: CASSLLARFAQYF
CDR3 DNA: TGTGCCAGCAGTTTACTAGCGCGCTTTGCGCAGTACTTC

D gene: TRBD2
V gene: TRBV6-4
J gene: TRBJ2-1
clone size: NA
CDR3 protein: CASSGLAGDNEQFF
CDR3 DNA: TGTGCCAGCAGCGGACTAGCGGGAGACAATGAGCAGTTCTTC

D gene: TRBD2
V gene: TRBV28
J gene: TRBJ2-1
clone size: NA
CDR3 protein: CASIAGGPREQFF
CDR3 DNA: TGTGCCAGCATAGCGGGAGGGCCGCGGGAGCAGTTCTTC

D gene: NA
V gene: TRBV30
J gene: TRBJ2-3
clone size: NA
CDR3 protein: CAWSGGAQYF
CDR3 DNA: TGTGCCTGGAGTGGCGGGGCGCAGTATTTT

D gene: TRBD1
V gene: TRBV7-9
J gene: TRBJ1-4
clone size: NA
CDR3 protein: CASSSRQGSGEKLFF
CDR3 DNA: TGTGCCAGCAGCTCACGACAGGGCTCTGGTGAAAAACTGTTTTTT

D gene: TRBD2
V gene: TRBV7-9
J gene: TRBJ2-7
clone size: NA
CDR3 protein: CASSPNSGRVGYEQYF
CDR3 DNA: TGTGCCAGCAGCCCGAATAGCGGGAGAGTGGGCTACGAGCAGTACTTC

D gene: NA
V gene: TRBV5-1
J gene: TRBJ2-5
clone size: once
CDR3 protein: CASSPGLEETQYF
CDR3 DNA: TGCGCCAGCAGCCCGGGACTCGAAGAGACCCAGTACTTC

D gene: TRBD2
V gene: TRBV4-3
J gene: TRBJ2-7
clone size: NA
CDR3 protein: CASSQGLAGVYEQYF
CDR3 DNA: TGCGCCAGCAGCCAGGGACTAGCGGGAGTCTACGAGCAGTACTTC

D gene: TRBD2
V gene: TRBV27
J gene: TRBJ2-5
clone size: NA
CDR3 protein: CASSLLAGGQETQYF
CDR3 DNA: TGTGCCAGCAGTTTACTAGCGGGCGGCCAAGAGACCCAGTACTTC

D gene: TRBD1
V gene: TRBV28
J gene: TRBJ1-1
clone size: NA
CDR3 protein: CASSLYLNRQGMNTEAFF
CDR3 DNA: TGTGCCAGCAGTTTATACCTCAACAGACAGGGGATGAACACTGAAGCTTTCTTT

D gene: TRBD1
V gene: TRBV18
J gene: TRBJ1-5
clone size: once
CDR3 protein: CASSSQGGNQPQHF
CDR3 DNA: TGTGCCAGCTCATCACAGGGGGGCAATCAGCCCCAGCATTTT

D gene: NA
V gene: TRBV29-1
J gene: TRBJ2-4
clone size: NA
CDR3 protein: CSVEDQGTERKDAKNIQYF
CDR3 DNA: TGCAGCGTTGAAGATCAGGGGACGGAAAGGAAGGACGCCAAAAACATTCAGTACTTC

D gene: TRBD2
V gene: TRBV27
J gene: TRBJ2-7
clone size: NA
CDR3 protein: CASSLWSSGNYEQYF
CDR3 DNA: TGTGCCAGCAGTTTATGGTCTAGCGGGAACTACGAGCAGTACTTC

D gene: NA
V gene: TRBV11-3
J gene: TRBJ2-2
clone size: NA
CDR3 protein: CASSPTGHHANTGELFF
CDR3 DNA: TGTGCCAGCAGCCCTACGGGACACCATGCGAACACCGGGGAGCTGTTTTTT

D gene: TRBD1
V gene: TRBV7-2
J gene: TRBJ1-1
clone size: NA
CDR3 protein: CASSSLQGLGAFF
CDR3 DNA: TGTGCCAGCAGCTCACTACAGGGGCTGGGGGCTTTCTTT

D gene: TRBD2
V gene: TRBV4-3
J gene: TRBJ2-7
clone size: NA
CDR3 protein: CASSQDYGGGAYYEQYF
CDR3 DNA: TGCGCCAGCAGCCAAGATTATGGGGGAGGGGCCTACTACGAGCAGTACTTC

D gene: NA
V gene: TRBV7-2
J gene: TRBJ2-7
clone size: NA
CDR3 protein: CASSDGLHSSYEQYF
CDR3 DNA: TGTGCCAGCAGCGACGGACTACATAGCTCCTACGAGCAGTACTTC

D gene: TRBD2
V gene: TRBV12-5
J gene: TRBJ2-2
clone size: NA
CDR3 protein: CASGMRPGLSTGELFF
CDR3 DNA: TGTGCTAGTGGTATGCGCCCGGGACTATCTACCGGGGAGCTGTTTTTT

D gene: NA
V gene: TRBV13
J gene: TRBJ1-1
clone size: NA
CDR3 protein: CASSLLQGFTEAFF
CDR3 DNA: TGTGCCAGCAGCTTATTACAGGGTTTCACTGAAGCTTTCTTT

D gene: NA
V gene: TRBV7-9
J gene: TRBJ2-1
clone size: NA
CDR3 protein: CASTLPGVSGSNEQFF
CDR3 DNA: TGTGCCAGCACCCTTCCCGGGGTCTCCGGTTCAAATGAGCAGTTCTTC

D gene: TRBD2
V gene: TRBV4-1
J gene: TRBJ2-1
clone size: NA
CDR3 protein: CASRRREGPDNEQFF
CDR3 DNA: TGCGCCAGCAGGCGGAGGGAGGGCCCCGACAATGAGCAGTTCTTC

D gene: TRBD1
V gene: TRBV5-1
J gene: TRBJ2-2
clone size: NA
CDR3 protein: CASSLVVGGGTGELFF
CDR3 DNA: TGCGCCAGCAGCTTGGTTGTAGGGGGCGGCACCGGGGAGCTGTTTTTT

D gene: TRBD2
V gene: TRBV29-1
J gene: TRBJ2-6
clone size: NA
CDR3 protein: CSVSAGAHSGANVLTF
CDR3 DNA: TGCAGCGTTTCAGCGGGAGCTCACTCTGGGGCCAACGTCCTGACTTTC

D gene: NA
V gene: TRBV6-5
J gene: TRBJ2-3
clone size: NA
CDR3 protein: CASRGGSTDTQYF
CDR3 DNA: TGTGCCAGCAGGGGCGGGAGCACAGATACGCAGTATTTT

D gene: TRBD2
V gene: TRBV7-8
J gene: TRBJ2-1
clone size: NA
CDR3 protein: CASSSSPGLGGEQFF
CDR3 DNA: TGTGCCAGCAGCTCTTCCCCGGGACTAGGAGGTGAGCAGTTCTTC

D gene: TRBD1
V gene: TRBV28
J gene: TRBJ2-1
clone size: NA
CDR3 protein: CASSFQGASYNEQFF
CDR3 DNA: TGTGCCAGCAGTTTCCAGGGGGCGTCCTACAATGAGCAGTTCTTC

D gene: NA
V gene: TRBV9
J gene: TRBJ2-7
clone size: NA
CDR3 protein: CASSFHGSSYEQYF
CDR3 DNA: TGTGCCAGCAGCTTCCACGGGAGCTCCTACGAGCAGTACTTC

D gene: TRBD2
V gene: TRBV28
J gene: TRBJ2-1
clone size: NA
CDR3 protein: CASSLVGDLLAGFANEQFF
CDR3 DNA: TGTGCCAGCAGTTTAGTAGGGGACCTACTAGCGGGTTTTGCTAATGAGCAGTTCTTC

D gene: TRBD2
V gene: TRBV28
J gene: TRBJ2-5
clone size: once
CDR3 protein: CASSFWEGETQYF
CDR3 DNA: TGTGCCAGCAGTTTCTGGGAGGGCGAGACCCAGTACTTC

D gene: NA
V gene: TRBV7-2
J gene: TRBJ2-7
clone size: NA
CDR3 protein: CASSLVITYEQYF
CDR3 DNA: TGTGCCAGCAGCTTAGTTATAACCTACGAGCAGTACTTC

D gene: NA
V gene: TRBV11-2
J gene: TRBJ1-3
clone size: NA
CDR3 protein: CASSLDGPARVNTIYF
CDR3 DNA: TGTGCCAGCAGCTTAGATGGGCCCGCGAGGGTAAACACCATATATTTT

D gene: NA
V gene: TRBV14
J gene: TRBJ1-1
clone size: NA
CDR3 protein: CASSPARGFWAFF
CDR3 DNA: TGTGCCAGCAGCCCAGCCAGGGGATTTTGGGCTTTCTTT

D gene: TRBD1
V gene: TRBV7-9
J gene: TRBJ2-1
clone size: NA
CDR3 protein: CASSSPDRVKDEQFF
CDR3 DNA: TGTGCCAGCAGCTCCCCGGACAGGGTAAAGGATGAGCAGTTCTTC

D gene: NA
V gene: TRBV13
J gene: TRBJ2-7
clone size: NA
CDR3 protein: CASGGTGGSSSYEQYF
CDR3 DNA: TGTGCCAGCGGAGGGACTGGCGGGTCAAGCTCCTACGAGCAGTACTTC

D gene: TRBD1
V gene: TRBV4-1
J gene: TRBJ1-1
clone size: NA
CDR3 protein: CASSQVRGQAHTFF
CDR3 DNA: TGCGCCAGCAGCCAAGTTCGAGGACAGGCTCACACTTTCTTT

D gene: TRBD2
V gene: TRBV19
J gene: TRBJ2-1
clone size: NA
CDR3 protein: CASSRREGRNNEQFF
CDR3 DNA: TGTGCCAGTAGTAGGCGGGAGGGCAGGAATAATGAGCAGTTCTTC

D gene: TRBD2
V gene: TRBV4-1
J gene: TRBJ2-1
clone size: NA
CDR3 protein: CASSQAQTSGRWEQFF
CDR3 DNA: TGCGCCAGCAGCCAAGCTCAGACTAGCGGGAGATGGGAGCAGTTCTTC

D gene: TRBD1
V gene: TRBV5-6
J gene: TRBJ1-2
clone size: NA
CDR3 protein: CASSLWDSGIGYGYTF
CDR3 DNA: TGTGCCAGCAGCTTGTGGGACAGTGGGATTGGCTATGGCTACACCTTC

D gene: TRBD2
V gene: TRBV15
J gene: TRBJ2-3
clone size: NA
CDR3 protein: CATRIGLAGADTQYF
CDR3 DNA: TGTGCCACCCGGATAGGACTAGCGGGAGCGGATACGCAGTATTTT

D gene: NA
V gene: TRBV28
J gene: TRBJ2-4
clone size: NA
CDR3 protein: CASSSGVQNIQYF
CDR3 DNA: TGTGCCAGCAGTTCAGGGGTCCAAAACATTCAGTACTTC

D gene: TRBD2
V gene: TRBV27
J gene: TRBJ2-2
clone size: NA
CDR3 protein: CASSPTSYTGELFF
CDR3 DNA: TGTGCCAGCAGTCCGACTAGCTACACCGGGGAGCTGTTTTTT

D gene: TRBD2
V gene: TRBV5-4
J gene: TRBJ2-7
clone size: NA
CDR3 protein: CASSLRLAGAYEQYF
CDR3 DNA: TGTGCCAGCAGCTTGAGGCTAGCGGGGGCTTACGAGCAGTACTTC

D gene: NA
V gene: TRBV29-1
J gene: TRBJ2-3
clone size: NA
CDR3 protein: CSVEAPPGDSTDTQYF
CDR3 DNA: TGCAGCGTTGAAGCCCCCCCGGGGGATAGCACAGATACGCAGTATTTT